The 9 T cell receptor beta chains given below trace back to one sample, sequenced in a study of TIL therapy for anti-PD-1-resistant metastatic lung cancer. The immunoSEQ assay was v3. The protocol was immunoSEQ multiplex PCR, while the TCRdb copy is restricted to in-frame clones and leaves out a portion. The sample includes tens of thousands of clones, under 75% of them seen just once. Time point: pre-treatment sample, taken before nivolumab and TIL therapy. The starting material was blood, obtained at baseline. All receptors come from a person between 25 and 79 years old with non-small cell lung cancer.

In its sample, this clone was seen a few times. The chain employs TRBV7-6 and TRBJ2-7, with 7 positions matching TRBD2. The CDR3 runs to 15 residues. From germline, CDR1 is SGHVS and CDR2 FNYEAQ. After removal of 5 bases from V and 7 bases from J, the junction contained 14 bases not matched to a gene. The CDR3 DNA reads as TGTGCCAGCAGCCTATCTCCGGGAGGAGTGAGAGAGCAGTACTTC. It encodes CASSLSPGGVREQYF. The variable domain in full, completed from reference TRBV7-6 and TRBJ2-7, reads GAGVSQSPRYKVTKRGQDVALRCDPISGHVSLYWYRQALGQGPEFLTYFNYEAQQDKSGLPNDRFSAERPEGSISTLTIQRTEQRDSAMYRCASSLSPGGVREQYFGPGTRLTVT.

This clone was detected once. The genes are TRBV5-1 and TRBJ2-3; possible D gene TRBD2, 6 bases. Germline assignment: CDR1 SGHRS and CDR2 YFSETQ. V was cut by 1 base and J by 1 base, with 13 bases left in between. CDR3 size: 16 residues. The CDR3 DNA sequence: TGCGCCAGCAGCTTGCTGGAAACGGGGGGCACAGATACGCAGTATTTT. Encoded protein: CASSLLETGGTDTQYF.

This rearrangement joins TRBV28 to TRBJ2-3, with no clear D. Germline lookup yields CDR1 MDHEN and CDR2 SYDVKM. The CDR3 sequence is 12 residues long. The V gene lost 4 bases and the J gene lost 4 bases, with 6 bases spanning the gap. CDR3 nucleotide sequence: TGTGCCAGCAGTTCGTTTGCAGATACGCAGTATTTT. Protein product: CASSSFADTQYF.

The CDR3 DNA follows: TGCGCCAGCAGCCCCGGGACAAGTTCCTCCTACGAGCAGTACTTC. Its translation is CASSPGTSSSYEQYF. The gene calls are TRBV5-1 and TRBJ2-7, with D possibly being TRBD1 (6 bases). The V gene lost 4 bases and the J gene lost 0 bases, with 14 bases spanning the gap. The CDR3 is made up of 15 amino acids. Germline values: CDR1 SGHRS, CDR2 YFSETQ.

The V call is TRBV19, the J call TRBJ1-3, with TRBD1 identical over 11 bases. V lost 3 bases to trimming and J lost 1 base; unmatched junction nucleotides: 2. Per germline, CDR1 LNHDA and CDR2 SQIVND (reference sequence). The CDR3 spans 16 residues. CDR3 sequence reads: CASSIGTGGSGNTIYF. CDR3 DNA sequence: TGTGCCAGTAGTATTGGGACAGGGGGGTCTGGAAACACCATATATTTT.

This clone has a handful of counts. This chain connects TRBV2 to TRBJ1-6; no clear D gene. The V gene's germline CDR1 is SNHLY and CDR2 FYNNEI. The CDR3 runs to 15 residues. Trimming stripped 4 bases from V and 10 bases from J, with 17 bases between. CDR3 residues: CASSVIGGLGSPLHF. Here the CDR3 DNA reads TGTGCCAGCAGTGTAATCGGAGGGTTAGGCTCACCCCTCCACTTT. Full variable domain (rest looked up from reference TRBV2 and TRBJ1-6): EPEVTQTPSHQVTQMGQEVILRCVPISNHLYFYWYRQILGQKVEFLVSFYNNEISEKSEIFDDQFSVERPDGSNFTLKIRSTKLEDSAMYFCASSVIGGLGSPLHFGNGTRLTVT.

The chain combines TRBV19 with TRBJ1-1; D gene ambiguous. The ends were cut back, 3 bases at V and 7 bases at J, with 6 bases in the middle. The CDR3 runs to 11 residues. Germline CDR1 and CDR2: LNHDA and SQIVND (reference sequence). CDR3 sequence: CASSIRLEAFF. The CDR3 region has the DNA TGTGCCAGTAGTATTCGCCTTGAAGCTTTCTTT. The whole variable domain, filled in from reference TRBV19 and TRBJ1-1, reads DGGITQSPKYLFRKEGQNVTLSCEQNLNHDAMYWYRQDPGQGLRLIYYSQIVNDFQKGDIAEGYSVSREKKESFPLTVTSAQKNPTAFYLCASSIRLEAFFGQGTRLTVV.

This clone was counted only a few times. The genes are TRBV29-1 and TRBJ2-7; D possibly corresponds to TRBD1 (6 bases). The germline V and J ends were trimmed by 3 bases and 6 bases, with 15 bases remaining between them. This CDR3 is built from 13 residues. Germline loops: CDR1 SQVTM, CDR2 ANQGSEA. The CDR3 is CSVDIQGVGEQYF. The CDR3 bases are TGCAGCGTTGATATACAGGGTGTCGGCGAGCAGTACTTC.

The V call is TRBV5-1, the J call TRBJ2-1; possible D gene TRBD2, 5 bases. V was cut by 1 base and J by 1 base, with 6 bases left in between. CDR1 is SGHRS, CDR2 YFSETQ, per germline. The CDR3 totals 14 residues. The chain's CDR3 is CASSLTGSYNEQFF. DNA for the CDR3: TGCGCCAGCAGCTTGACGGGGTCCTACAATGAGCAGTTCTTC.